The sequence of this TCR beta chain was determined in a study of CD8+ T cells in alopecia areata. General study results and limits: Sequencing of scalp tissue also captures the resident alphabeta T cells of normal skin. Higher clonality and more expanded CD8+ clones appeared in lesional than normal scalp.

RNA, once extracted, was reverse transcribed into cDNA for use as the sequencing template. Sequencing used immunoSEQ multiplex PCR; TCRdb keeps in-frame clones, though not all of them. The sample yields roughly 150,000 clones, 45% to 60% seen once. PBMCs were stained for CD3, CD4 and CD8, and CD4+ and CD8+ T cells were sorted. This CDR3 contains 13 residues. Germline values: CDR1 KGHSH, CDR2 LQKENI. The V end lost 1 base, the J end lost 5 bases, and 8 bases lay between the germline ends. A remark on this clone: Its antigen remains unknown. This same CDR3 is encoded by further DNA sequences in the sample.

The chain carries TRBV18 and TRBJ2-5, with a weak D call TRBD1 (6 bases). Sequencing was done on a sample of CD4+ T cells sorted from blood. This receptor was obtained from a human donor in good health. The CDR3, as DNA: TGTGCCAGCTCACCACGGCAGGGGGAGACCCAGTACTTC. Its translation: CASSPRQGETQYF.